These 18 T cell receptor beta chains came from one sample sequenced in a study of cytomegalovirus exposure and HLA in healthy donors. 13 Jbeta primers and 60 Vbeta primers were used for the PCR. Sequenced by immunoSEQ multiplex PCR; TCRdb stores in-frame clones only, minus some. This repertoire shows about 180,000 clones, 79% found once; its top ten account for around 0.74%. Sequencing used PBMCs. All receptors derive from a woman between 35 and 50 years old in good health and CMV-seronegative.

The chain employs TRBV5-6 and TRBJ1-5; D is possibly TRBD1 (5 bases). CDR3 length equals 17 residues. CDR1 SGHDT and CDR2 YYEEEE come from the germline V gene. V dropped 4 bases and J dropped 0 bases, with 17 bases sitting between them. The CDR3 sequence: CASSKGAGVFSNQPQHF. Here the CDR3 DNA reads TGTGCCAGCAGCAAAGGGGCAGGAGTTTTTAGCAATCAGCCCCAGCATTTT.

V gene TRBV11-2 combines with J gene TRBJ2-5; the D gene is possibly TRBD2 (6 bases). The V end lost 0 bases, the J end lost 2 bases, and 13 bases lay between the germline ends. This CDR3 contains 16 residues. In germline, CDR1 is SGHAT, CDR2 FQNNGV. The CDR3 sequence: CASSLDNLAIQETQYF. In nucleotides, the CDR3 is TGTGCCAGCAGCTTAGATAACCTAGCGATTCAAGAGACCCAGTACTTC.

In this sample, this clone turned up once. CDR3 sequence (DNA): TGTGCCAGCAGCCCTCGGGGAACCCGCGGCTACACCTTC. It is translated as CASSPRGTRGYTF. The gene calls are TRBV6-4 and TRBJ1-2; D uncertain. The CDR3 length is 13 residues. CDR1 and CDR2 (germline): MRHNA, SNTAGT. The V and J ends lost 6 bases and 8 bases respectively, with 16 bases between them.

The J gene is TRBJ2-7, the V gene TRBV2; 7 bases match TRBD1. Losses at the gene ends were 7 bases for V and 5 bases for J; bases not matched to a gene: 8. Germline CDR1 SNHLY, CDR2 FYNNEI. The CDR3 runs 13 residues. The CDR3 here is CASNLDRYNEQYF. CDR3 nucleotides: TGTGCCAGCAACCTGGACAGGTACAACGAGCAGTACTTC.

This clone was recorded once. The chain couples TRBV9 to TRBJ1-1, with D unclear. The CDR3 is 13 residues long. Germline V gene data show CDR1 as SGDLS and CDR2 as YYNGEE. Trimming shortened V by 0 bases and J by 3 bases, and 6 bases separated the two germline ends. CDR3 DNA: TGTGCCAGCAGCGTAGATACAGACACTGAAGCTTTCTTT. Amino acids: CASSVDTDTEAFF.

This chain connects TRBV9 to TRBJ2-3, with D tentatively TRBD2 (6 bases). V was cut by 0 bases and J by 3 bases, with 8 bases left in between. The CDR3 sequence is 14 residues long. CDR1 and CDR2 from the germline V gene are SGDLS and YYNGEE. CDR3 region: CASSVGGRTDTQYF. The CDR3 bases are TGTGCCAGCAGCGTAGGAGGGAGGACAGATACGCAGTATTTT.

The chain uses TRBV28 and TRBJ2-3; 11 nucleotides line up with TRBD2. Germline V gene data show CDR1 as MDHEN and CDR2 as SYDVKM. The CDR3 contains 15 residues. Trimming took 6 bases from V and 2 from J; bases not matched to a gene: 4. This CDR3 is CASRTSGTYTDTQYF. The CDR3 nucleotides read TGTGCCAGCAGGACTAGCGGGACCTACACAGATACGCAGTATTTT.

The chain joins TRBV28 to TRBJ2-3; D is perhaps TRBD1 (6 bases). Trimming cost V 6 bases and J 0 bases, with 16 bases left between them. CDR3 length: 16 residues. Germline CDR1 reads MDHEN; CDR2 reads SYDVKM. CDR3 sequence (DNA): TGTGCCAGCAGCACCCCCAGGGGCGGGAGCACAGATACGCAGTATTTT. The encoded protein is CASSTPRGGSTDTQYF.

The gene calls are TRBV5-6 and TRBJ1-5; weak D call: TRBD1 (6 bases). V was clipped by 0 bases and J by 1 base, with 8 bases between them. Germline-derived CDR1 and CDR2 are SGHDT and YYEEEE. CDR3 length equals 15 residues. The CDR3 loop is CASSLAGHSNQPQHF. The CDR3 DNA sequence: TGTGCCAGCAGCTTGGCGGGACACAGCAATCAGCCCCAGCATTTT.

The CDR3 DNA reads TGTGCCAGTACCCCGGGACACTCGGGAGGAGAGACCCAGTACTTC. Protein product: CASTPGHSGGETQYF. The V call is TRBV19, the J call TRBJ2-5, with D possibly TRBD2 on 7 matching bases. The germline CDR1 and CDR2 sequences are LNHDA and SQIVND (reference sequence). This CDR3 region has 15 residues. Between the trimmed V and J ends, which lost 7 bases and 4 bases, there was a span of 19 bases. The variable domain in full, completed from reference TRBV19 and TRBJ2-5, reads DGGITQSPKYLFRKEGQNVTLSCEQNLNHDAMYWYRQDPGQGLRLIYYSQIVNDFQKGDIAEGYSVSREKKESFPLTVTSAQKNPTAFYLCASTPGHSGGETQYFGPGTRLLVL.

The chain couples TRBV5-1 to TRBJ1-1; TRBD1 might be the D (6 bases). Germline CDR1 SGHRS, CDR2 YFSETQ. V dropped 0 bases and J dropped 7 bases, with 10 bases sitting between them. This CDR3 contains 13 residues. DNA for the CDR3: TGCGCCAGCAGCTTGGCAGGACAGTATGAAGCTTTCTTT. It yields the protein CASSLAGQYEAFF.

This chain links TRBV4-3 with TRBJ2-7, with 9 bases fitting TRBD2. This CDR3 contains 15 residues. Germline CDR1 and CDR2: LGHNA and YSLEER. V was clipped by 4 bases and J by 3 bases; unmatched bases: 7. The CDR3: CASSRRTSANYEQYF. For the CDR3, the DNA is TGCGCCAGCAGCCGACGGACTAGCGCAAACTACGAGCAGTACTTC.

This clone was seen once. This rearrangement joins TRBV18 to TRBJ2-7; no clear D gene. Per the germline V gene, CDR1 is KGHSH and CDR2 is LQKENI. The CDR3 is 13 residues long. With 5 bases removed from V and 1 base from J, the gap between germline ends came to 9 bases. The CDR3 DNA is TGTGCCAGCTCAGGCTCCACATCCTACGAGCAGTACTTC. Translation: CASSGSTSYEQYF.

This clone was counted between two and nine times. The genes are TRBV2 and TRBJ1-5; tentative D call: TRBD1 (6 bases). Trimming left V 4 bases short and J 7 bases short, with 14 bases between. This CDR3 spans 14 amino acids. Germline CDR1 SNHLY, CDR2 FYNNEI. The CDR3 reads CASSVKGGWQPQHF. DNA for the CDR3: TGTGCCAGCAGTGTAAAAGGGGGTTGGCAGCCCCAGCATTTT.

This sequence joins TRBV15 and TRBJ2-5; 9 bases are a match to TRBD2. CDR3 size: 18 residues. Germline CDR1 and CDR2: LNHNV and YYDKDF (reference sequence). With V trimmed by 1 base and J by 5 bases, 14 bases remained unmatched. CDR3 loop: CATSRGTSAQSPGETQYF. CDR3 in DNA: TGTGCCACCAGCAGAGGGACTAGCGCACAATCCCCTGGGGAGACCCAGTACTTC.

The genes are TRBV7-3 and TRBJ1-4; 8 bases line up with TRBD1. The CDR3 has 15 amino acids. Germline loops: CDR1 SGHTA, CDR2 FQGTGA. Trimming removed 5 bases from V and 8 bases from J; junction bases left unmatched: 10. The CDR3 DNA is TGTGCCAGCAGCACCTCGACAGGGGACGGAGAAAAACTGTTTTTT. It is translated as CASSTSTGDGEKLFF.

J is TRBJ2-5 and V is TRBV2; perhaps TRBD2 as D (5 bases). The CDR3 totals 13 residues. Trimming left V 4 bases short and J 5 bases short, with 11 bases between. From germline, CDR1 is SNHLY and CDR2 FYNNEI. The CDR3 DNA reads as TGTGCCAGCAGTGTCGGGAAGTGGGAGACCCAGTACTTC. As protein: CASSVGKWETQYF.

About this clone: The same CDR3 arises from other DNA sequences in this sample as well. J is TRBJ2-5 and V is TRBV2; D is perhaps TRBD2 (6 bases). The CDR3 is 16 residues long. V was trimmed by 6 bases and J by 4 bases, leaving 21 bases between them. Germline values: CDR1 SNHLY, CDR2 FYNNEI. The CDR3 coding sequence is TGTGCCAGCAGCGAACGGGGGACCTTCCGGGGAGAGACCCAGTACTTC. Translating it yields CASSERGTFRGETQYF.